This T cell receptor beta chain came from a study of glioma-infiltrating T cells after dendritic cell vaccination. Time point specified: after dendritic cell vaccination, including at tumor progression/relapse. This table comes from immunoSEQ multiplex PCR, and its TCRdb copy is limited to in-frame clones, with some not included. The sample shows about 87,000 clones, roughly four fifths of them seen only once. The sample here was blood, taken after dendritic cell vaccination. The origin of this receptor is a human donor with glioblastoma.

The CDR3 is CASSPPGEESYTF. The CDR3 DNA is TGTGCCAGCAGCCCCCCGGGAGAGGAAAGCTACACCTTC. The chain employs TRBV7-6 and TRBJ1-2; the D is unclear. With 5 bases removed from V and 9 bases from J, the gap between germline ends came to 16 bases. Germline loops: CDR1 SGHVS, CDR2 FNYEAQ. This CDR3 comprises 13 residues.